Listed below are T cell receptor beta chains from one sample, sequenced in a study of blood T cell repertoires in COVID-19. The assay was immunoSEQ multiplex PCR, and TCRdb's table has in-frame clones only and misses some. The table includes approximately 140,000 clones, 70% to 90% detected once. Sequenced sample: peripheral blood. Receptors were obtained from a woman between 40 and 50 years old with active or convalescent COVID-19. CDR3s include the opening cysteine and the closing phenylalanine or tryptophan. The order of the fields is clone size, V gene, D gene, J gene, CDR3 protein, CDR3 DNA. The D gene is left open where the match is weak. Rows give clone size only sometimes, using once, few, many, or a class for an expanded clone.

abundance: NA
v_gene: TRBV6-2/TRBV6-3
d_gene: TRBD1
j_gene: TRBJ1-3
CDR3aa: CASSRDSRSGNTIYF
CDR3nt: TGTGCCAGCAGCCGGGACAGTCGCTCTGGAAACACCATATATTTT

abundance: NA
v_gene: TRBV5-6
d_gene: TRBD1
j_gene: TRBJ1-5
CDR3aa: CASSQRDRGSNQPQHF
CDR3nt: TGTGCCAGCAGCCAAAGGGACAGGGGGAGCAATCAGCCCCAGCATTTT

abundance: NA
v_gene: TRBV6-5
d_gene: NA
j_gene: TRBJ1-1
CDR3aa: CASNTKGQLNTEAFF
CDR3nt: TGTGCCAGCAATACGAAAGGACAGCTGAACACTGAAGCTTTCTTT

abundance: NA
v_gene: TRBV18
d_gene: NA
j_gene: TRBJ1-5
CDR3aa: CASSIREGNQPQHF
CDR3nt: TGTGCCAGCTCAATCAGGGAGGGCAATCAGCCCCAGCATTTT

abundance: NA
v_gene: TRBV6-5
d_gene: TRBD1
j_gene: TRBJ1-2
CDR3aa: CASSTRDRDGYTF
CDR3nt: TGTGCCAGCAGTACCCGGGACAGGGACGGCTACACCTTC

abundance: NA
v_gene: TRBV19
d_gene: NA
j_gene: TRBJ2-3
CDR3aa: CASTGTPYSTDTQYF
CDR3nt: TGTGCCAGTACCGGGACTCCATACAGCACAGATACGCAGTATTTT

abundance: NA
v_gene: TRBV4-3
d_gene: NA
j_gene: TRBJ2-2
CDR3aa: CASSQFSGELFF
CDR3nt: TGCGCCAGCAGCCAATTTTCGGGGGAGCTGTTTTTT

abundance: once
v_gene: TRBV7-9
d_gene: TRBD1
j_gene: TRBJ1-4
CDR3aa: CASSSGQGREKLFF
CDR3nt: TGTGCCAGCAGCTCAGGACAGGGGAGGGAAAAACTGTTTTTT

abundance: NA
v_gene: TRBV6-1
d_gene: NA
j_gene: TRBJ1-2
CDR3aa: CASSEDRRGYTF
CDR3nt: TGTGCCAGCAGTGAAGACAGGCGGGGCTACACCTTC

abundance: NA
v_gene: TRBV28
d_gene: TRBD2
j_gene: TRBJ2-7
CDR3aa: CASSSRASGRNGEQYF
CDR3nt: TGTGCCAGCAGTTCCCGAGCTAGCGGGAGGAACGGGGAGCAGTACTTC

abundance: NA
v_gene: TRBV7-8
d_gene: TRBD2
j_gene: TRBJ2-7
CDR3aa: CASSSGLAGAYEQYF
CDR3nt: TGTGCCAGCAGTTCGGGACTAGCGGGAGCTTACGAGCAGTACTTC

abundance: few
v_gene: TRBV7-9
d_gene: TRBD1
j_gene: TRBJ1-4
CDR3aa: CASSILRDRGEKLFF
CDR3nt: TGTGCCAGCAGCATTCTCCGGGACAGGGGGGAAAAACTGTTTTTT

abundance: NA
v_gene: TRBV29-1
d_gene: NA
j_gene: TRBJ1-2
CDR3aa: CSVVTEFYGYTF
CDR3nt: TGCAGCGTTGTGACAGAGTTCTATGGCTACACCTTC

abundance: NA
v_gene: TRBV24-1
d_gene: NA
j_gene: TRBJ1-4
CDR3aa: CATSESDSPNEKLFF
CDR3nt: TGTGCCACCAGTGAGAGCGACAGTCCCAATGAAAAACTGTTTTTT